This T cell receptor beta chain was recovered during a study of early T cells in non-severe SARS-CoV-2 infection. Individual cDNA molecules were tagged with unique molecular identifiers. One entry per CDR3 protein, called by TCRdb with MiXCR from the 5' RACE reads. The table has about 60,000 distinct CDR3 sequences, roughly 13% seen once; the top ten hold roughly 5%. The CDR3 length is 16 residues. V dropped 4 bases and J dropped 0 bases, with 13 bases sitting between them. Germline-derived CDR1 and CDR2 are KGHSH and LQKENI. This clonotype was observed at least ten times. J is TRBJ1-3 and V is TRBV18; tentative D call: TRBD1 (5 bases). Sequenced input: whole blood. This TCR was recovered from an adult who was a healthcare worker with PCR-confirmed SARS-CoV-2 infection or an uninfected control (not recorded which). The CDR3 coding sequence is TGTGCCAGCTCACAATCGGGACCCAGCTCTGGAAACACCATATATTTT. Amino acids: CASSQSGPSSGNTIYF. The full variable domain, with the rest looked up from reference TRBV18 and TRBJ1-3, is NAGVMQNPRHLVRRRGQEARLRCSPMKGHSHVYWYRQLPEEGLKFMVYLQKENIIDESGMPKERFSAEFPKEGPSILRIQQVVRGDSAAYFCASSQSGPSSGNTIYFGEGSWLTVV.